The rows below give T cell receptor beta chains drawn from one sample of a study of control samples from healthy donors and cancer patients. The data were produced by immunoSEQ multiplex PCR, yet TCRdb's version contains in-frame clones alone and is incomplete. The data hold about 250,000 clones, with over 75% observed a single time. The sequencing sample was made of PBMCs. All receptors come from a woman in her sixties with lung cancer. The CDR3 runs from the conserved cysteine through the conserved F or W. The D gene is left open where the match is weak. The size entry is marked missing in some rows and otherwise reads once, few, many or a size class.

>TRBD2|TRBV6-5|TRBJ2-2|.
CASRTSGSGTGELFF
TGTGCCAGCAGGACTAGCGGGAGTGGTACCGGGGAGCTGTTTTTT
>.|TRBV27|TRBJ2-3|.
CASSLRLGDTDTQYF
TGTGCCAGCAGTTTAAGGCTGGGGGACACAGATACGCAGTATTTT
>.|TRBV21-1|TRBJ2-7|.
CASSSRMWTGAYEQYF
TGTGCCAGCAGCTCGCGAATGTGGACAGGGGCCTACGAGCAGTACTTC
>.|TRBV6-1|TRBJ1-6|many
CASSEVRGDSPLHF
TGTGCCAGCAGTGAAGTCAGGGGCGATTCACCCCTCCACTTT
>.|TRBV10-1|TRBJ1-1|.
CASSASGAGDNTEAFF
TGCGCCAGCAGTGCCTCGGGGGCAGGGGATAACACTGAAGCTTTCTTT
>TRBD1|TRBV10-3|TRBJ2-7|.
CAMTNLAGQAPGEQYF
TGTGCCATGACTAACCTCGCGGGACAGGCCCCCGGCGAGCAGTACTTC
>.|TRBV30|TRBJ1-1|.
CAWSLTNTEAFF
TGTGCCTGGAGTCTTACGAACACTGAAGCTTTCTTT
>TRBD1|TRBV18|TRBJ2-1|.
CASSLSGTGISYNEQFF
TGTGCCAGCTCTCTATCCGGGACAGGGATCTCCTACAATGAGCAGTTCTTC
>TRBD1|TRBV4-1|TRBJ1-2|.
CASSQDNRGGLYGYTF
TGCGCCAGCAGCCAAGATAACAGGGGGGGTCTCTATGGCTACACCTTC
>.|TRBV3-1/TRBV3-2|TRBJ1-3|.
CASSLRRRGALGNTIYF
TGTGCCAGCAGCCTCAGGCGGAGGGGGGCTCTTGGAAACACCATATATTTT
>.|TRBV5-1|TRBJ1-5|.
CASSLGSNQPQHF
TGCGCCAGCAGCTTAGGTAGCAATCAGCCCCAGCATTTT
>.|TRBV5-1|TRBJ1-4|.
CASSLGNGEKLFF
TGCGCCAGCAGCTTGGGCAACGGGGAAAAACTGTTTTTT
>.|TRBV6-1|TRBJ1-4|.
CASSVRTGAPNEKLFF
TGTGCCAGCAGTGTGCGAACCGGGGCACCGAATGAAAAACTGTTTTTT
>.|TRBV9|TRBJ2-5|.
CASSVGVEAQETQYF
TGTGCCAGCAGCGTGGGGGTTGAAGCCCAAGAGACCCAGTACTTC
>.|TRBV7-2|TRBJ2-7|.
CASSLVAVSHMDSYEQYF
TGTGCCAGCAGCTTGGTAGCGGTCTCTCATATGGACTCCTACGAGCAGTACTTC
>.|TRBV4-1|TRBJ2-1|.
CASSQDGIPGNEQFF
TGCGCCAGCAGCCAAGACGGAATCCCCGGGAATGAGCAGTTCTTC
>.|TRBV5-8|TRBJ2-1|.
CASTLDGTSYNEQFF
TGTGCCAGCACCCTCGACGGGACCTCCTACAATGAGCAGTTCTTC
>.|TRBV7-9|TRBJ2-3|.
CASVGHLSTDTQYF
TGTGCCAGCGTGGGACACCTAAGCACAGATACGCAGTATTTT
>TRBD2|TRBV6-1|TRBJ2-1|.
CASSETASGRYNEQFF
TGTGCCAGCAGTGAAACGGCTAGCGGGAGATACAATGAGCAGTTCTTC
>TRBD2|TRBV5-4|TRBJ2-2|.
CASSSRGGFTTGELFF
TGTGCCAGCAGCTCTCGGGGGGGCTTTACCACCGGGGAGCTGTTTTTT
>.|TRBV4-1|TRBJ2-7|.
CASSQDWGGPYEQYF
TGCGCCAGCAGCCAAGATTGGGGGGGCCCCTACGAGCAGTACTTC
>TRBD1|TRBV5-1|TRBJ2-1|.
CASSLGDRGGEQFF
TGCGCCAGCAGCTTGGGAGACAGGGGAGGAGAGCAGTTCTTC
>.|TRBV2|TRBJ2-1|.
CASSDRGYEQFF
TGTGCCAGCAGTGACAGGGGATATGAGCAGTTCTTC
>.|TRBV6-5|TRBJ1-3|.
CASRRDGGSGNTIYF
TGTGCCAGCAGAAGGGACGGGGGCTCTGGAAACACCATATATTTT
>TRBD1|TRBV7-9|TRBJ2-7|once
CALGGRDLYEQYF
TGTGCCCTAGGGGGCAGGGACCTCTACGAGCAGTACTTC
>.|TRBV5-1|TRBJ1-3|.
CASSPGTVGNTIYF
TGCGCCAGCAGCCCTGGTACGGTTGGAAACACCATATATTTT
>.|TRBV7-2|TRBJ2-1|.
CASSLVEGPYNEQFF
TGTGCCAGCAGCTTAGTTGAGGGCCCCTACAATGAGCAGTTCTTC
>.|TRBV4-1|TRBJ2-7|.
CASSQVLGTPYEQYF
TGCGCCAGCAGCCAAGTTCTCGGTACCCCCTACGAGCAGTACTTC
>.|TRBV3-1/TRBV3-2|TRBJ1-2|.
CASSLPAGKGKEDGYTF
TGTGCCAGCAGCCTCCCCGCTGGGAAGGGGAAGGAGGATGGCTACACCTTC
>.|TRBV6-6|TRBJ2-7|.
CASGSPNLGGHEQYF
TGTGCCAGCGGGTCCCCAAACCTCGGGGGTCACGAGCAGTACTTC
>.|TRBV2|TRBJ1-2|.
CASSDQEFYGYTF
TGTGCCAGCAGCGATCAGGAGTTCTATGGCTACACCTTC
>.|TRBV30|TRBJ2-3|.
CAWGKSTDTQYF
TGTGCCTGGGGGAAGAGCACAGATACGCAGTATTTT
>.|TRBV3-1/TRBV3-2|TRBJ2-1|few
CASSRLTGNEQFF
TGTGCCAGCAGCCGCCTTACGGGGAATGAGCAGTTCTTC
>.|TRBV6-1|TRBJ1-2|.
CASSETNYGYTF
TGTGCCAGCAGTGAAACCAACTATGGCTACACCTTC
>.|TRBV24-1|TRBJ1-1|.
CATSEGTANTEAFF
TGTGCCACCAGTGAAGGGACGGCCAACACTGAAGCTTTCTTT
>TRBD2|TRBV6-6|TRBJ2-7|.
CASSPASGGAEEQYF
TGTGCCAGCAGTCCAGCTAGCGGGGGGGCTGAAGAGCAGTACTTC
>TRBD2|TRBV7-8|TRBJ2-3|.
CASSLRLAGGVSQYF
TGTGCCAGCAGCTTAAGACTAGCGGGAGGAGTGTCGCAGTATTTT